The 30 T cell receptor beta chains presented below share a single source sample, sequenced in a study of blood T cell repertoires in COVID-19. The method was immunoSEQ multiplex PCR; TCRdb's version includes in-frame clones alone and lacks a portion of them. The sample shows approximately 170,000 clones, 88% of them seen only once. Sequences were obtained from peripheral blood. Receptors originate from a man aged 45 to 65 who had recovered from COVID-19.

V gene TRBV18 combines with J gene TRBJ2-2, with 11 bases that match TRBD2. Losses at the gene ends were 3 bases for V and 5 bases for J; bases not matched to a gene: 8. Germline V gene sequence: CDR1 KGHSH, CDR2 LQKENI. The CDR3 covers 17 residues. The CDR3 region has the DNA TGTGCCAGCTCACCGGAACTAGCGGGAGTAGGGACCGGGGAGCTGTTTTTT. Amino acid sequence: CASSPELAGVGTGELFF.

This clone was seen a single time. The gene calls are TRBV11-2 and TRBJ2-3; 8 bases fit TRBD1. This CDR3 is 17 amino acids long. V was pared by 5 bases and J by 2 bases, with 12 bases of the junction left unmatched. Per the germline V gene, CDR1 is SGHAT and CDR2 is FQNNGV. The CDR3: CASSPRRPGQATDTQYF. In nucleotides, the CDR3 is TGTGCCAGCAGCCCCCGAAGGCCGGGACAGGCCACAGATACGCAGTATTTT. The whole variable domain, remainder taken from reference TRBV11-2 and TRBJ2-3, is EAGVAQSPRYKIIEKRQSVAFWCNPISGHATLYWYQQILGQGPKLLIQFQNNGVVDDSQLPKDRFSAERLKGVDSTLKIQPAKLEDSAVYLCASSPRRPGQATDTQYFGPGTRLTVL.

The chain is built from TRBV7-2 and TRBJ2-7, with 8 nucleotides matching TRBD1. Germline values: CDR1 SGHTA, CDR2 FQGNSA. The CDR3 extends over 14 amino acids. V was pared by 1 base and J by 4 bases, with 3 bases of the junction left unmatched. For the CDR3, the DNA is TGTGCCAGCAGCTTAGGCAGGGGGCGATACGAGCAGTACTTC. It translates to CASSLGRGRYEQYF.

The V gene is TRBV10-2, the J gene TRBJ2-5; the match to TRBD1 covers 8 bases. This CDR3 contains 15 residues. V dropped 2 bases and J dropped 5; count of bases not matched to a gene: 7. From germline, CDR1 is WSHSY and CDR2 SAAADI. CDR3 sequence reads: CASSEGQGALETQYF. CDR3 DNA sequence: TGCGCCAGCAGTGAGGGGCAGGGGGCTCTGGAGACCCAGTACTTC.

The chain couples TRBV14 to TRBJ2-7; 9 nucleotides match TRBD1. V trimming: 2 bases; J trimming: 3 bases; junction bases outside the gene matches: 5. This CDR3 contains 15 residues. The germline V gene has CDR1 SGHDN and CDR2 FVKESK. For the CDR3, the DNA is TGTGCCAGCAGCCAAATGGGACAGGGTAACTACGAGCAGTACTTC. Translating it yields CASSQMGQGNYEQYF.

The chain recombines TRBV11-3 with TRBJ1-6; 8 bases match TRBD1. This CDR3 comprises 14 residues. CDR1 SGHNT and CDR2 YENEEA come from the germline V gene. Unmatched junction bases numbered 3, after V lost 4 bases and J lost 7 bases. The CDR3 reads CASSWTGTNSPLHF. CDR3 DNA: TGTGCCAGCAGCTGGACAGGGACCAATTCACCCCTCCACTTT.

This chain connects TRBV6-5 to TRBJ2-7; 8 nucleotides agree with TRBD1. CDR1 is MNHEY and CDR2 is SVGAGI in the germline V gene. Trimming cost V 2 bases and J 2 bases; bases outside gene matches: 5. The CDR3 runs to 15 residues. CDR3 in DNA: TGTGCCAGCAGTTACGGACAGGGTCCTACCTACGAGCAGTACTTC. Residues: CASSYGQGPTYEQYF.

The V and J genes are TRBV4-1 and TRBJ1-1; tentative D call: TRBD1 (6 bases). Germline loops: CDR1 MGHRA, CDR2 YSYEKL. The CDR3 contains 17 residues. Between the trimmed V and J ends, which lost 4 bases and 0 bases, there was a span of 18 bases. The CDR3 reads CASSLPVPSGVNTEAFF. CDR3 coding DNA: TGCGCCAGCAGCCTCCCTGTTCCATCAGGGGTGAACACTGAAGCTTTCTTT.

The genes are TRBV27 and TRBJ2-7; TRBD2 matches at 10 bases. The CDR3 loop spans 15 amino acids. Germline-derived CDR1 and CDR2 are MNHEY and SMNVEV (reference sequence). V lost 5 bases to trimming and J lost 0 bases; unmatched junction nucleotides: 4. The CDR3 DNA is TGTGCCAGCAGTCGACCTAGCGGGAGCTCCTACGAGCAGTACTTC. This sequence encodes CASSRPSGSSYEQYF.

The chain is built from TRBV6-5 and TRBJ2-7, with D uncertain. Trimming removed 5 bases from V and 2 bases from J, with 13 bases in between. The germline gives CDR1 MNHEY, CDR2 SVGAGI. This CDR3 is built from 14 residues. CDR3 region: CASSRVKPPYEQYF. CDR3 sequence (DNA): TGTGCCAGCAGTCGGGTGAAACCACCCTACGAGCAGTACTTC.

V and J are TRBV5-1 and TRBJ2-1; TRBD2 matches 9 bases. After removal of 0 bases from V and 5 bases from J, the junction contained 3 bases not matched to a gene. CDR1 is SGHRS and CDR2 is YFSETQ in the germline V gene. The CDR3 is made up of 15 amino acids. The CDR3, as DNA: TGCGCCAGCAGCTTGGGCGGGAGGGCCAACAATGAGCAGTTCTTC. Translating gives CASSLGGRANNEQFF.

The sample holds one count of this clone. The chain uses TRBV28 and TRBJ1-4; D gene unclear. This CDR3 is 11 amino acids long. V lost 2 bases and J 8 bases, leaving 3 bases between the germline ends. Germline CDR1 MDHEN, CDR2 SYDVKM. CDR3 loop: CASSLLEKLFF. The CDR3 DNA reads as TGTGCCAGCAGTTTACTGGAAAAACTGTTTTTT. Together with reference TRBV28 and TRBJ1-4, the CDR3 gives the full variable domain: DVKVTQSSRYLVKRTGEKVFLECVQDMDHENMFWYRQDPGLGLRLIYFSYDVKMKEKGDIPEGYSVSREKKERFSLILESASTNQTSMYLCASSLLEKLFFGSGTQLSVL.

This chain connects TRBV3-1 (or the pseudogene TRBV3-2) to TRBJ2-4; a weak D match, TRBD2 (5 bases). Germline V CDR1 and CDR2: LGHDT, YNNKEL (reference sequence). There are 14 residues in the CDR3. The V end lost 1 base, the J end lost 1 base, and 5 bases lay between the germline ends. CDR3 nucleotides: TGTGCCAGCAGCCAAGCGGGGGCCAAAAACATTCAGTACTTC. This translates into CASSQAGAKNIQYF.

The CDR3, as DNA: TGTGCCAGCAGCGTTGGACAGGGCTATGGCTACACCTTC. This sequence encodes CASSVGQGYGYTF. The chain joins TRBV9 to TRBJ1-2, with TRBD1 matching over 8 bases. This CDR3 spans 13 amino acids. V shed 2 bases and J 4 bases; nucleotides not matched to a gene: 1. Germline CDR1 and CDR2: SGDLS and YYNGEE.

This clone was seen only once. The CDR3 sequence is CASSRQGNSGNTIYF. The CDR3 DNA reads as TGTGCCAGCAGTCGACAGGGAAACTCTGGAAACACCATATATTTT. The chain links TRBV27 to TRBJ1-3; TRBD1 agrees at 7 bases. There are 15 residues in the CDR3. V lost 5 bases to trimming and J lost 0 bases; unmatched junction nucleotides: 4. Germline-derived CDR1 and CDR2 are MNHEY and SMNVEV (reference sequence).

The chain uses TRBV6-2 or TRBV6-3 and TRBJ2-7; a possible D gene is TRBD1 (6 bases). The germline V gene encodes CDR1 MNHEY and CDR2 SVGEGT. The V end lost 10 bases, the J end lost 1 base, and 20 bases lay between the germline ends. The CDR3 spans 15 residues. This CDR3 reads CATTPDEGESYEQYF. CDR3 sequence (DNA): TGTGCCACCACCCCGGACGAGGGGGAGTCCTACGAGCAGTACTTC.

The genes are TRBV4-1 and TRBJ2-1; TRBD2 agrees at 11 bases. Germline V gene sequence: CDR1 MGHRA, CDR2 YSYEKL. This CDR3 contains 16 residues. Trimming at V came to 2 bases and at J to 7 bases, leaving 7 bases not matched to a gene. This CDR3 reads CASSQPTSGSRNEQFF. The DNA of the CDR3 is TGCGCCAGCAGCCAACCAACTAGCGGGAGTAGGAATGAGCAGTTCTTC.

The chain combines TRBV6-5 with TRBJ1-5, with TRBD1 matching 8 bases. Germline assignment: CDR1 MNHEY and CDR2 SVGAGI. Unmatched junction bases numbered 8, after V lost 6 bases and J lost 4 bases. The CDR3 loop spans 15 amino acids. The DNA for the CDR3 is TGTGCCAGCAGCCCCCGGGACAGGCAGAATCAGCCCCAGCATTTT. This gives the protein CASSPRDRQNQPQHF.

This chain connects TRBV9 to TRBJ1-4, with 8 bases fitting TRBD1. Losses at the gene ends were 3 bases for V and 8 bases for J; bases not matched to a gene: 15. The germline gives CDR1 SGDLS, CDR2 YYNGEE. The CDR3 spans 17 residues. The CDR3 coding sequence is TGTGCCAGCAGCGCCTCATCCTGGAGACAGGGGAACGAAAAACTGTTTTTT. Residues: CASSASSWRQGNEKLFF.

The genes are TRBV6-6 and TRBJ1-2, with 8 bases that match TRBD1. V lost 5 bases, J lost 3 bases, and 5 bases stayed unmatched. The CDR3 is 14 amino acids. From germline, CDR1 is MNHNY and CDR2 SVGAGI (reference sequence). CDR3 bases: TGTGCCAGCAGTCCACTGACAGGGGACTATGGCTACACCTTC. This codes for CASSPLTGDYGYTF.

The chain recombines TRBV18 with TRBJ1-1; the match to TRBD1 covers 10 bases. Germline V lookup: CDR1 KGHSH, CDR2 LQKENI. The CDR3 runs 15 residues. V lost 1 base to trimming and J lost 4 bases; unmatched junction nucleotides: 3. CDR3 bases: TGTGCCAGCTCACCACAGACAGGGGGCAGCACTGAAGCTTTCTTT. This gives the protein CASSPQTGGSTEAFF.

The CDR3 reads CASSDPQGASNSPLHF. For the CDR3, the DNA is TGCGCCAGCAGTGATCCCCAGGGGGCATCTAATTCACCCCTCCACTTT. V and J are TRBV10-2 and TRBJ1-6, with TRBD1 identical over 8 bases. This CDR3 has 16 amino acids. Germline values: CDR1 WSHSY, CDR2 SAAADI. After removal of 3 bases from V and 6 bases from J, the junction contained 7 bases not matched to a gene.

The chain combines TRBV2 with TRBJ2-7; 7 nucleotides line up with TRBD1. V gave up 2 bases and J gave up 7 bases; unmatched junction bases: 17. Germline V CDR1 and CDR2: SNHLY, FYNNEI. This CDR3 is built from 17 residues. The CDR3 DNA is TGTGCCAGCAGTGAAATTGTTTTTACAGGGGAGTTATGGGAGCAGTACTTC. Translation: CASSEIVFTGELWEQYF.

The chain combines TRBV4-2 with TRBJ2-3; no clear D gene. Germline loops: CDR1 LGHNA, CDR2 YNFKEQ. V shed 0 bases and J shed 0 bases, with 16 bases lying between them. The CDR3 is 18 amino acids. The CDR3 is CASSQDGAADTSTDTQYF. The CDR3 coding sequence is TGTGCCAGCAGCCAAGATGGTGCTGCCGACACTAGCACAGATACGCAGTATTTT.

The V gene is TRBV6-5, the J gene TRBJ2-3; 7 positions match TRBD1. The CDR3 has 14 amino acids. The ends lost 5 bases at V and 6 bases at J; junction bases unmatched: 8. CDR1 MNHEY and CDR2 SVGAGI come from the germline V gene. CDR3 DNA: TGTGCCAGCAGTACCCGGGACAGCTATGATACGCAGTATTTT. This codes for CASSTRDSYDTQYF.

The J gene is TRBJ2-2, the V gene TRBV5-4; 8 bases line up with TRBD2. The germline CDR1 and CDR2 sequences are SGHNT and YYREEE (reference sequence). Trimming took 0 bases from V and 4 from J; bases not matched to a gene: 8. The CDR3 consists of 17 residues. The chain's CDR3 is CASSLVGSGGGTGELFF. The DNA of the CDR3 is TGTGCCAGCAGCTTGGTTGGCAGCGGGGGTGGCACCGGGGAGCTGTTTTTT.

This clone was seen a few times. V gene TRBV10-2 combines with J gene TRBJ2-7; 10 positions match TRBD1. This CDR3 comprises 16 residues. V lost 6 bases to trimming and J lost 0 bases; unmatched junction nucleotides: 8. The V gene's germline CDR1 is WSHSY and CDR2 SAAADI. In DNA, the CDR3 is TGCGCCAGCAGCGACCCGGGACAGGGGTCCTCCTACGAGCAGTACTTC. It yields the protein CASSDPGQGSSYEQYF.

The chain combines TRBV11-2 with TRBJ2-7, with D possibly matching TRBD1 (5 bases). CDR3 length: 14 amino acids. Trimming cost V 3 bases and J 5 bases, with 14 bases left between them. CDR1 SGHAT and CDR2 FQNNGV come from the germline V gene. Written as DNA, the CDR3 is TGTGCCAGCAGCTTGCGGACAAAGATGCACGAGCAGTACTTC. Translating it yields CASSLRTKMHEQYF.

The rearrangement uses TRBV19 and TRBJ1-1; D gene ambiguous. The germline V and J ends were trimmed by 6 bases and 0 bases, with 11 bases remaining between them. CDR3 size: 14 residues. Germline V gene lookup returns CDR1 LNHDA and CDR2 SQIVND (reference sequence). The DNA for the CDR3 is TGTGCCAGTAGCCGGGAGGGTTTGAACACTGAAGCTTTCTTT. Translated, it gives CASSREGLNTEAFF.

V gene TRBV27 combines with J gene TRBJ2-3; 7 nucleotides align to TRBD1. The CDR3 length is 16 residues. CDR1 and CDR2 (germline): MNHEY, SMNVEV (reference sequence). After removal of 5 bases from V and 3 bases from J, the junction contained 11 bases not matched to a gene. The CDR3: CASSGPGQSETDTQYF. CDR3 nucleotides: TGTGCCAGCAGTGGGCCGGGACAGAGTGAAACAGATACGCAGTATTTT.